The 30 T cell receptor beta chains in this list originate from one sample, sequenced in a study of blood T cell repertoires in COVID-19. Sequencing was performed with immunoSEQ multiplex PCR; in TCRdb, only in-frame clones are kept and a portion is missing. The data show more than 300,000 clones, with 89% seen just once and over 9% held by the top ten. Sequenced sample: PBMCs or T cells enriched from blood (not recorded which). The receptors derive from a woman in her twenties or thirties who had recovered from COVID-19.

The rearrangement joins TRBV9 to TRBJ2-7; possibly TRBD2 for D (5 bases). The V and J ends lost 1 base and 2 bases respectively, with 13 bases between them. The CDR3 contains 15 residues. Germline V gene sequence: CDR1 SGDLS, CDR2 YYNGEE. CDR3 sequence (DNA): TGTGCCAGCAGCGTAACCGAGGGTACCGCCTACGAGCAGTACTTC. This translates into CASSVTEGTAYEQYF. Together with reference TRBV9 and TRBJ2-7, the CDR3 gives the full variable domain: DSGVTQTPKHLITATGQRVTLRCSPRSGDLSVYWYQQSLDQGLQFLIQYYNGEERAKGNILERFSAQQFPDLHSELNLSSLELGDSALYFCASSVTEGTAYEQYFGPGTRLTVT.

The rearrangement joins TRBV5-1 to TRBJ2-7; tentatively, D is TRBD2 (5 bases). Trimming stripped 4 bases from V and 2 bases from J, with 19 bases between. The CDR3 totals 16 residues. The V gene's germline CDR1 is SGHRS and CDR2 YFSETQ. The CDR3 coding sequence is TGCGCCAGCAGCCCCGGTCGGGGTCTGGTAGCCTACGAGCAGTACTTC. Protein sequence: CASSPGRGLVAYEQYF.

The chain couples TRBV6-6 to TRBJ2-1, with 10 nucleotides matching TRBD2. The V segment lost 0 bases and the J segment 12 bases; nucleotides outside the gene matches: 5. Germline CDR1 is MNHNY and CDR2 is SVGAGI (reference sequence). The length of the CDR3 is 14 residues. The CDR3 DNA reads TGTGCCAGCAGTTACTCTACTAGCGGGAAACTGCAGTTCTTC. It is translated as CASSYSTSGKLQFF.

The V gene is TRBV28, the J gene TRBJ2-1; 13 nucleotides align to TRBD2. In germline, CDR1 is MDHEN, CDR2 SYDVKM. After removal of 4 bases from V and 3 bases from J, the junction contained 12 bases not matched to a gene. The length of the CDR3 is 19 residues. The CDR3 DNA reads TGTGCCAGCAGTTCGACCCCGGGGACTAGCGGGAAGAACTACAATGAGCAGTTCTTC. It yields the protein CASSSTPGTSGKNYNEQFF.

The chain combines TRBV11-2 with TRBJ2-3, with D perhaps matching TRBD2 (6 bases). This CDR3 comprises 19 residues. Trimming removed 5 bases at V and 0 bases at J, with 24 bases between. Looked up from germline, CDR1 is SGHAT and CDR2 is FQNNGV. CDR3 protein: CASSPRRAVDITSTDTQYF. In DNA form, the CDR3 reads TGTGCCAGCAGCCCCAGGAGGGCCGTCGATATTACTAGCACAGATACGCAGTATTTT.

V gene TRBV7-2 combines with J gene TRBJ2-3; 7 bases agree with TRBD2. The CDR3 is 14 amino acids. Germline CDR1 SGHTA, CDR2 FQGNSA. The junction had 6 bases not matched to a gene; V was cut back by 5 bases and J by 4 bases. The CDR3 sequence: CASSPGLVPDTQYF. CDR3 coding DNA: TGTGCCAGCAGCCCCGGACTAGTTCCAGATACGCAGTATTTT.

In DNA, the CDR3 is TGTGCCAGCAGCTTAGACACATATGAAAAACTGTTTTTT. Protein sequence: CASSLDTYEKLFF. V gene TRBV7-9 combines with J gene TRBJ1-4; D unclear. The V end was cut by 1 base, the J end by 6 bases, with 6 bases between. Germline V CDR1 and CDR2: SEHNR, FQNEAQ (reference sequence). The CDR3 runs to 13 residues. Complete variable domain (other parts from reference TRBV7-9 and TRBJ1-4): DTGVSQNPRHKITKRGQNVTFRCDPISEHNRLYWYRQTLGQGPEFLTYFQNEAQLEKSRLLSDRFSAERPKGSFSTLEIQRTEQGDSAMYLCASSLDTYEKLFFGSGTQLSVL.

The CDR3 DNA follows: TGTGCCAGCAGTTCGCGACAGGTGAGCGAGCAGTACTTC. Its translation: CASSSRQVSEQYF. The chain uses TRBV12-3 or TRBV12-4 and TRBJ2-7; TRBD1 might be the D (6 bases). CDR3 length equals 13 residues. Trimming cost V 4 bases and J 6 bases, with 13 bases left between them.

The CDR3 DNA follows: TGTGCCAGCAGCCCGATTAGCGGGAACTCCTACGAGCAGTACTTC. This sequence encodes CASSPISGNSYEQYF. The chain employs TRBV6-6 and TRBJ2-7; 8 positions agree with TRBD2. The CDR3 sequence is 15 residues long. CDR1 is MNHNY and CDR2 is SVGAGI in the germline V gene (reference sequence). V lost 6 bases and J lost 0; bases outside the gene matches: 7.

V and J are TRBV6-5 and TRBJ2-7; D perhaps matches TRBD1 (6 bases). The CDR3 contains 14 residues. The germline gives CDR1 MNHEY, CDR2 SVGAGI. V shed 0 bases and J shed 3 bases, with 9 bases lying between them. The CDR3: CASSYSQGHYEQYF. The CDR3 bases are TGTGCCAGCAGTTACTCGCAGGGGCACTACGAGCAGTACTTC.

The genes are TRBV29-1 and TRBJ1-3, with D tentatively TRBD1 (5 bases). Germline CDR1 SQVTM, CDR2 ANQGSEA. Trimming stripped 4 bases from V and 1 base from J, with 14 bases between. The CDR3 covers 15 residues. CDR3 bases: TGCAGCGTTGGGGGGGTGATACTTTCTGGAAACACCATATATTTT. Its translation: CSVGGVILSGNTIYF. The variable domain in full, with the rest retrieved from reference TRBV29-1 and TRBJ1-3, is SAVISQKPSRDICQRGTSLTIQCQVDSQVTMMFWYRQQPGQSLTLIATANQGSEATYESGFVIDKFPISRPNLTFSTLTVSNMSPEDSSIYLCSVGGVILSGNTIYFGEGSWLTVV.

V usage is TRBV7-9 and J usage is TRBJ1-2, with a tentative D call TRBD1 (6 bases). V lost 0 bases and J 2 bases, leaving 16 bases between the germline ends. The V gene's germline CDR1 is SEHNR and CDR2 FQNEAQ (reference sequence). This CDR3 has 17 amino acids. The DNA for the CDR3 is TGTGCCAGCAGCTTAGCGATAAACACGGACAGAAACTATGGCTACACCTTC. As protein: CASSLAINTDRNYGYTF.

The chain carries TRBV12-5 and TRBJ2-1; 7 positions agree with TRBD1. The CDR3 consists of 12 residues. Germline V lookup: CDR1 LGHNT, CDR2 FRNRAP. With 7 bases clipped from V and 13 bases from J, the junction kept 10 bases outside the gene matches. The CDR3 here is CASAEGQVFQFF. CDR3 coding DNA: TGTGCTAGTGCCGAAGGACAGGTATTCCAGTTCTTC.

This sequence joins TRBV27 and TRBJ1-5; D call uncertain. Germline loops: CDR1 MNHEY, CDR2 SMNVEV (reference sequence). Between the trimmed V and J ends, which lost 8 bases and 0 bases, there was a span of 20 bases. The CDR3 totals 17 residues. The CDR3 reads CASAEARFRFSNQPQHF. Here the CDR3 DNA reads TGTGCCAGCGCGGAGGCGAGGTTTCGGTTTAGCAATCAGCCCCAGCATTTT.

The chain's CDR3 is CASSLGGEDAGGYTF. The CDR3 DNA reads TGCGCCAGCAGCTTGGGAGGAGAAGACGCTGGTGGCTACACCTTC. The V gene is TRBV5-1, the J gene TRBJ1-2; D not resolved. Looked up from germline, CDR1 is SGHRS and CDR2 is YFSETQ. V was pared by 0 bases and J by 7 bases, with 16 bases between. This CDR3 is 15 amino acids long.

V and J are TRBV10-3 and TRBJ1-4, with D unclear. This CDR3 comprises 15 residues. V gave up 0 bases and J gave up 7 bases, with 12 bases separating them. The germline V gene encodes CDR1 ENHRY and CDR2 SYGVKD. Here the CDR3 DNA reads TGTGCCATCAGTGAGTCCATGGCTTCTGGTGAAAAACTGTTTTTT. It codes for CAISESMASGEKLFF.

This clone has more than one count but fewer than ten. In DNA, the CDR3 is TGTGCCAGCAGCCGATACGGACTAGCGGGAGATACGCAGTATTTT. Its protein product is CASSRYGLAGDTQYF. The chain recombines TRBV27 with TRBJ2-3, with TRBD2 identical over 11 bases. The germline gives CDR1 MNHEY, CDR2 SMNVEV (reference sequence). The length of the CDR3 is 15 residues. Trimming removed 6 bases from V and 5 bases from J; junction bases left unmatched: 7.

The chain links TRBV5-1 to TRBJ2-4; 8 nucleotides line up with TRBD1. V lost 2 bases to trimming and J lost 3 bases; unmatched junction nucleotides: 4. This CDR3 is built from 15 residues. Germline loops: CDR1 SGHRS, CDR2 YFSETQ. The CDR3: CASSFWTGNKNIQYF. The CDR3 nucleotides read TGCGCCAGCAGCTTCTGGACAGGGAACAAAAACATTCAGTACTTC. Supplemented by reference TRBV5-1 and TRBJ2-4, the full variable domain reads KAGVTQTPRYLIKTRGQQVTLSCSPISGHRSVSWYQQTPGQGLQFLFEYFSETQRNKGNFPGRFSGRQFSNSRSEMNVSTLELGDSALYLCASSFWTGNKNIQYFGAGTRLSVL.

The chain has TRBV7-2 and TRBJ1-4; 7 positions agree with TRBD1. The V segment lost 5 bases and the J segment 5 bases; nucleotides outside the gene matches: 8. Per the germline V gene, CDR1 is SGHTA and CDR2 is FQGNSA. This CDR3 has 15 residues. The CDR3 DNA reads as TGTGCCAGCAGCCCGAGGACAGGAGAGAATGAAAAACTGTTTTTT. Protein sequence: CASSPRTGENEKLFF. The full variable domain, its missing parts supplied by reference TRBV7-2 and TRBJ1-4, is GAGVSQSPSNKVTEKGKDVELRCDPISGHTALYWYRQSLGQGLEFLIYFQGNSAPDKSGLPSDRFSAERTGGSVSTLTIQRTQQEDSAVYLCASSPRTGENEKLFFGSGTQLSVL.

The chain couples TRBV10-3 to TRBJ2-1; 8 bases are shared with TRBD2. V lost 3 bases and J lost 7; bases outside the gene matches: 5. The CDR3 runs to 14 residues. Per the germline V gene, CDR1 is ENHRY and CDR2 is SYGVKD. CDR3 protein: CAISEAGAWNEQFF. The CDR3 DNA reads TGTGCCATCAGTGAAGCGGGAGCATGGAATGAGCAGTTCTTC.

The count of this clone is one. The chain carries TRBV7-6 and TRBJ2-1; 7 nucleotides agree with TRBD2. Germline CDR1 SGHVS, CDR2 FNYEAQ. The CDR3 spans 15 residues. V lost 1 base to trimming and J lost 1 base; unmatched junction nucleotides: 1. Here the CDR3 DNA reads TGTGCCAGCAGCTTAGGCGGGAGATCCTACAATGAGCAGTTCTTC. Translating gives CASSLGGRSYNEQFF.

As for this clone: One end of the junction fails to match germline, which may point to a read error. The V gene is TRBV3-1 (or the pseudogene TRBV3-2), the J gene TRBJ1-4; tentatively, D is TRBD1 (6 bases). Germline values: CDR1 LGHDT, CDR2 YNNKEL (reference sequence). This CDR3 has 15 residues. CDR3 nucleotides: TGTGCCAGTAGCCAAGAGGGGACAAAGAATGAAAAACTGTTTTTT. This translates into CASSQEGTKNEKLFF.

The rearrangement links TRBV4-1 to TRBJ1-4; 7 bases agree with TRBD1. The germline V gene has CDR1 MGHRA and CDR2 YSYEKL. V shed 4 bases and J 3 bases; nucleotides not matched to a gene: 8. The CDR3 extends over 16 amino acids. The CDR3 coding sequence is TGCGCCAGCAGCCCACCCCGTGACAGGGCTAATGAAAAACTGTTTTTT. Protein sequence: CASSPPRDRANEKLFF.

CDR3 nucleotides: TGTGCCTGGAGTGTAGGGCTAGCGGGAGCAGGAGATACGCAGTATTTT. Its translation: CAWSVGLAGAGDTQYF. This chain links TRBV30 with TRBJ2-3, with 10 bases lining up with TRBD2. This CDR3 comprises 16 residues. Germline-derived CDR1 and CDR2 are GTSNPN and SVGIG (reference sequence). V shed 0 bases, J shed 5 bases, and the junction held 8 bases outside the gene matches. The full variable domain, completed using reference TRBV30 and TRBJ2-3, is SQTIHQWPATLVQPVGSPLSLECTVEGTSNPNLYWYRQAAGRGLQLLFYSVGIGQISSEVPQNLSASRPQDRQFILSSKKLLLSDSGFYLCAWSVGLAGAGDTQYFGPGTRLTVL.

The J gene is TRBJ2-7, the V gene TRBV3-1 (or the pseudogene TRBV3-2); 8 bases are a match to TRBD1. The V and J ends lost 2 bases and 4 bases, in that order; junction bases with no gene match: 4. This CDR3 is 14 amino acids long. CDR1 LGHDT and CDR2 YNNKEL come from the germline V gene (reference sequence). CDR3: CASSQQGALYEQYF. The DNA of the CDR3 is TGTGCCAGCAGCCAACAGGGGGCATTATACGAGCAGTACTTC.

The CDR3 DNA is TGTGCCAGCCTGAGACAGGGGGCTTGGACAGATACGCAGTATTTT. Its protein is CASLRQGAWTDTQYF. The V gene is TRBV25-1, the J gene TRBJ2-3, with 10 bases aligning to TRBD1. This CDR3 is 15 amino acids long. Germline V gene lookup returns CDR1 MGHDK and CDR2 SYGVNS. The J segment lost 3 bases and the V segment lost 8 bases, leaving 8 bases of the junction unmatched.

The chain carries TRBV6-5 and TRBJ1-5; 8 nucleotides align to TRBD1. V lost 4 bases and J lost 6; bases outside the gene matches: 5. The germline V gene encodes CDR1 MNHEY and CDR2 SVGAGI. This CDR3 is 14 amino acids long. The CDR3 protein is CASSSGQGSQPQHF. DNA for the CDR3: TGTGCCAGCAGTTCCGGACAGGGAAGTCAGCCCCAGCATTTT.

The chain joins TRBV28 to TRBJ1-4, with D perhaps matching TRBD1 (6 bases). The CDR3 covers 15 residues. V lost 6 bases and J lost 0, with 11 bases in between. Germline-derived CDR1 and CDR2 are MDHEN and SYDVKM. In DNA form, the CDR3 reads TGTGCCAGCAGCTCTTCAGGGGCAACTAATGAAAAACTGTTTTTT. Amino acids: CASSSSGATNEKLFF.

This clone has a single count. The chain links TRBV15 to TRBJ2-7, with TRBD2 as a possible D gene (5 bases). Looked up from germline, CDR1 is LNHNV and CDR2 is YYDKDF (reference sequence). The CDR3 is 14 residues long. Trimming removed 1 base from V and 2 bases from J, with 9 bases in between. CDR3 coding DNA: TGTGCCACCAGCAGAGGGACTCTAACCTACGAGCAGTACTTC. This gives the protein CATSRGTLTYEQYF.

The rearrangement joins TRBV5-1 to TRBJ2-1; 7 bases fit TRBD2. The CDR3 spans 12 residues. The junction had 8 bases not matched to a gene; V was cut back by 4 bases and J by 13 bases. Germline V gene sequence: CDR1 SGHRS, CDR2 YFSETQ. This CDR3 is CASSRDRTSQFF. CDR3 DNA sequence: TGCGCCAGCAGCCGGGATCGGACTAGTCAGTTCTTC.